One sample yielded the 11 T cell receptor beta chains listed below, sequenced in a study of T cell responses to AZD1222 COVID-19 vaccine (dated by TCRdb to the early 2020s). According to the study, the label for this sample's time point signals: baseline before first vaccination. The receptor library was made with the immunoSEQ multiplex PCR assay. Held by TCRdb, this immuneACCESS table contains in-frame sequences only and omits some clones. Under half of the omission traces to an unresolved V gene where checked; the cause of the rest is unknown. This sample has 90,000 to 150,000 clones in its table, and around 85% of those were observed once. The ten top clones hold 2.4% of the sample. The sequences come from peripheral blood, collected on day 0 of AZD1222 vaccination. The receptors come from an adult in good health.

This chain connects TRBV5-1 to TRBJ2-7, with 10 bases that match TRBD1. Germline trimming cut 3 bases from V and 6 bases from J; bases unmatched to any gene: 9. CDR1 SGHRS and CDR2 YFSETQ come from the germline V gene. The CDR3 has 15 amino acids. The CDR3 DNA reads TGCGCCAGCAGCTCGGGACAGGGGACATCTCGCGAGCAGTACTTC. It is translated as CASSSGQGTSREQYF.

In DNA form, the CDR3 reads TGTGCCAGTAAAAGGGAGGGGGGCTCTGGAAACACCATATATTTT. As protein: CASKREGGSGNTIYF. The V and J genes are TRBV19 and TRBJ1-3, with a possible D match to TRBD1 (6 bases). Germline V CDR1 and CDR2: LNHDA, SQIVND (reference sequence). The CDR3 has 15 residues. With 7 bases removed from V and 0 bases from J, the gap between germline ends came to 13 bases.

This CDR3 is CSVGTDHNEQFF. CDR3 coding DNA: TGCAGCGTTGGGACAGATCACAATGAGCAGTTCTTC. The chain uses TRBV29-1 and TRBJ2-1; the D gene is possibly TRBD1 (6 bases). Germline CDR1 is SQVTM and CDR2 is ANQGSEA. The CDR3 sequence is 12 residues long. Trimming removed 4 bases at V and 5 bases at J, with 9 bases between.

This clone is a singleton in its sample. The chain links TRBV19 to TRBJ2-3, with 10 bases matching TRBD1. Losses at the gene ends were 1 base for V and 3 bases for J; bases not matched to a gene: 4. The CDR3 loop spans 16 amino acids. The germline V gene encodes CDR1 LNHDA and CDR2 SQIVND (reference sequence). This chain's CDR3 is CASSIGQGAGTDTQYF. The CDR3 nucleotides are TGTGCCAGTAGTATAGGACAGGGGGCAGGAACAGATACGCAGTATTTT.

In its sample, this clone was seen once. J is TRBJ2-2 and V is TRBV3-1 (or the pseudogene TRBV3-2); D call uncertain. The CDR3 sequence is 15 residues long. Germline V gives CDR1 LGHDT, CDR2 YNNKEL (reference sequence). Trimming took off 1 base at V and 6 bases at J, with 12 bases between the two ends. The CDR3 DNA reads TGTGCCAGCAGCCAAGTGGCGTTAAGGTCCGGGGAGCTGTTTTTT. This sequence encodes CASSQVALRSGELFF.

The rearrangement links TRBV5-1 to TRBJ2-3; D remains ambiguous. In germline, CDR1 is SGHRS, CDR2 YFSETQ. This CDR3 is 14 amino acids long. Trimming took off 0 bases at V and 9 bases at J, with 14 bases between the two ends. The DNA for the CDR3 is TGCGCCAGCAGCTTGGCTAGGACGCCGAGCACGCAGTATTTT. It is translated as CASSLARTPSTQYF.

The V gene is TRBV27, the J gene TRBJ2-5; TRBD1 matches at 10 bases. V lost 5 bases and J lost 4; bases outside the gene matches: 10. This CDR3 region has 16 residues. The germline gives CDR1 MNHEY, CDR2 SMNVEV (reference sequence). The CDR3 DNA reads as TGTGCCAGCAGTCCCATAAAGGGGACAGGGGCAGAGACCCAGTACTTC. Translating gives CASSPIKGTGAETQYF.

The chain uses TRBV9 and TRBJ2-7, with 8 bases identical to TRBD1. Germline V lookup: CDR1 SGDLS, CDR2 YYNGEE. CDR3 size: 15 residues. The V segment lost 1 base and the J segment 1 base; nucleotides outside the gene matches: 4. The CDR3 nucleotides are TGTGCCAGCAGCGTATTGGGGACAGGTTCCTACGAGCAGTACTTC. Translated: CASSVLGTGSYEQYF.

The chain is built from TRBV25-1 and TRBJ1-5; D is undetermined. CDR3 size: 14 residues. Germline CDR1 and CDR2: MGHDK and SYGVNS. The V end lost 2 bases, the J end lost 0 bases, and 5 bases lay between the germline ends. The CDR3 region is CASSEQLSNQPQHF. The DNA of the CDR3 is TGTGCCAGCAGTGAACAGCTTAGCAATCAGCCCCAGCATTTT.

The V gene is TRBV12-3 or TRBV12-4, the J gene TRBJ2-7; D may be TRBD1 (6 bases). V lost 6 bases to trimming and J lost 3 bases, with 12 bases between them. The CDR3 extends over 13 amino acids. The CDR3 protein is CASRAGAVYEQYF. CDR3 DNA: TGTGCCAGCAGGGCAGGGGCGGTCTACGAGCAGTACTTC.

CDR3 in amino acids: CASSWKDNSPLHF. In DNA form, the CDR3 reads TGTGCCTCTTCCTGGAAGGATAATTCACCCCTCCACTTT. The rearrangement links TRBV30 to TRBJ1-6; no definite D call. CDR1 and CDR2 from the germline V gene are GTSNPN and SVGIG (reference sequence). There are 13 residues in the CDR3. V was shortened by 7 bases and J by 5 bases, with 12 bases between the two germline ends.